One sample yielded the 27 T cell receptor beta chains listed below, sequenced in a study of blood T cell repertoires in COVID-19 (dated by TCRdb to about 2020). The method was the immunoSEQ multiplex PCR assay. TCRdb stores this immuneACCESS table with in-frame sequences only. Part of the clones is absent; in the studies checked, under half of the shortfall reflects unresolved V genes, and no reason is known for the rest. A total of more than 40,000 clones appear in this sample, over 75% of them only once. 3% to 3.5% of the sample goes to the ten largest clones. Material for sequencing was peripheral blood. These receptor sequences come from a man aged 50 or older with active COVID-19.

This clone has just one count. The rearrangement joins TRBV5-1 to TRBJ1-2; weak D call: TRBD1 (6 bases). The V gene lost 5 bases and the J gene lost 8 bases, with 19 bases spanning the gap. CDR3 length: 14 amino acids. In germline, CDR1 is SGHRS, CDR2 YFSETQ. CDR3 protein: CASSGGSQGWGYTF. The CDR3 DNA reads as TGCGCCAGCAGTGGGGGCAGCCAGGGTTGGGGCTACACCTTC.

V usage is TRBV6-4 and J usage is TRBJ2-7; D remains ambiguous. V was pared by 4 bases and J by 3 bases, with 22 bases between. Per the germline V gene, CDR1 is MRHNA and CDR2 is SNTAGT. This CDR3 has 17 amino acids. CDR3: CASSGRFRVPFYYEQYV. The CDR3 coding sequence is TGTGCCAGCAGTGGACGCTTCCGGGTTCCTTTTTACTACGAGCAGTACGTC.

The CDR3 loop is CASSKVSGQGARADTQYF. In DNA, the CDR3 is TGTGCCAGCAGCAAAGTATCAGGACAGGGGGCGCGTGCGGATACGCAGTATTTT. The chain uses TRBV21-1 and TRBJ2-3; the listed D gene, TRBD1, was not tested against the DNA. TRBV21-1 is reported as a pseudogene. The CDR3 is made up of 18 amino acids.

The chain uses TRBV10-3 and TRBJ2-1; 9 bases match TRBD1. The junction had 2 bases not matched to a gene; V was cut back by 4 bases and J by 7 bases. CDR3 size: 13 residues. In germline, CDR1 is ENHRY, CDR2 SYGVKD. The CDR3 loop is CAISVGTGNEQFF. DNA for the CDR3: TGTGCCATCAGTGTTGGGACAGGGAATGAGCAGTTCTTC.

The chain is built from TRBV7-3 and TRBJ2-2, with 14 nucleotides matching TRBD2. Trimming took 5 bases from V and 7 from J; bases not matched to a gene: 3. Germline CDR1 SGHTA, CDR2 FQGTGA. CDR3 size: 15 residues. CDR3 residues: CASSLGLAGDGELFF. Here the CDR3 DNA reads TGTGCCAGCAGCCTGGGACTAGCGGGGGACGGGGAGCTGTTTTTT.

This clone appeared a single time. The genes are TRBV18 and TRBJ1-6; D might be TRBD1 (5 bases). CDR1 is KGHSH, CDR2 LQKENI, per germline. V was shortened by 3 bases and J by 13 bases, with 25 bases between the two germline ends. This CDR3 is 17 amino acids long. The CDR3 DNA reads TGTGCCAGCTCACCTTCAGCAACAGGACATTCCCGTCTGCCCCTCCACTTT. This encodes CASSPSATGHSRLPLHF.

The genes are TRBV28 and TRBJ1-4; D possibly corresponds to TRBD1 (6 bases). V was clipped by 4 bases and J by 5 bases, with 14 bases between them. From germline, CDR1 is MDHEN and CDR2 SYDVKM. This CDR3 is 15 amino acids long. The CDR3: CASSSPGHPNEKLFF. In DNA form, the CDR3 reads TGTGCCAGCAGTTCACCGGGACACCCCAATGAAAAACTGTTTTTT.

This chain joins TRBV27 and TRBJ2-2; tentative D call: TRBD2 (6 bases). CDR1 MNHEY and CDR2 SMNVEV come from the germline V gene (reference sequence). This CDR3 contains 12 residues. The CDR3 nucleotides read TGTGCTTGCTGGGGGGACACCGGGGAGCTGTTTTTT. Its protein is CACWGDTGELFF.

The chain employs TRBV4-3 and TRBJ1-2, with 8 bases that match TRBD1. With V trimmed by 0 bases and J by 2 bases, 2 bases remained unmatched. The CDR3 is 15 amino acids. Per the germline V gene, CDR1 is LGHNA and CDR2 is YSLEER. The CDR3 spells CASSQDSGGNYGYTF. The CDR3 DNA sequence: TGCGCCAGCAGCCAAGATTCAGGGGGCAACTATGGCTACACCTTC.

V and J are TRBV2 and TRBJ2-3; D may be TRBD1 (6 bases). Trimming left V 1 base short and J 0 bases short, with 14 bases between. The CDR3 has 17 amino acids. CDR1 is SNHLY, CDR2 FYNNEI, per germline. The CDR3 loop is CASSEEAGAISTDTQYF. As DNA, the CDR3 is TGTGCCAGCAGTGAAGAGGCAGGGGCGATTAGCACAGATACGCAGTATTTT. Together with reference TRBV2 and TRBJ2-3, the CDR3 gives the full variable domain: EPEVTQTPSHQVTQMGQEVILRCVPISNHLYFYWYRQILGQKVEFLVSFYNNEISEKSEIFDDQFSVERPDGSNFTLKIRSTKLEDSAMYFCASSEEAGAISTDTQYFGPGTRLTVL.

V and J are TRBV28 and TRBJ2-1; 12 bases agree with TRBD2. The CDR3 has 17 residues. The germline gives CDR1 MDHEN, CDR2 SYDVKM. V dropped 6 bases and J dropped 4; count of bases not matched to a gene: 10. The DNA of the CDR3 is TGTGCCAGCAGCTCCAGACTAGCGGGAGCGCCTTACAATGAGCAGTTCTTC. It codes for CASSSRLAGAPYNEQFF.

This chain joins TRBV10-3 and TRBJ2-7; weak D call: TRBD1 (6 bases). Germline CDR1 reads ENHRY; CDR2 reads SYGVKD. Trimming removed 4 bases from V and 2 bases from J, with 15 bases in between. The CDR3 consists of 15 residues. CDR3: CAISVQDSSAYEQYF. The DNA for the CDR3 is TGTGCCATCAGTGTGCAGGACAGTTCCGCCTACGAGCAGTACTTC.

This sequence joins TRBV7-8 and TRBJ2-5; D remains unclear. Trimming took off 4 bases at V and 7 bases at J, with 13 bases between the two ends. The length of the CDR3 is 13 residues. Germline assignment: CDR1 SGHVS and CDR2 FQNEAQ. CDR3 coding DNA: TGTGCCAGCAGCTCCTATGATCCCGGGACCCAGTACTTC. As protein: CASSSYDPGTQYF.

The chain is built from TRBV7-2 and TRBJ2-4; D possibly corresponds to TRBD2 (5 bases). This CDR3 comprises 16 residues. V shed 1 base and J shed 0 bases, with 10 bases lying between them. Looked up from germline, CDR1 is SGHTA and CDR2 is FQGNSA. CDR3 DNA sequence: TGTGCCAGCAGCTTAGGACTATTACTAGCCAAAAACATTCAGTACTTC. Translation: CASSLGLLLAKNIQYF.

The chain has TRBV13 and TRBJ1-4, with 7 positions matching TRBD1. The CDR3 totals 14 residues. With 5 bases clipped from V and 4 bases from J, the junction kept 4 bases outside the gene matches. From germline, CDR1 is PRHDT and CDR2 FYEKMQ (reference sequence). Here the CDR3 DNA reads TGTGCCAGCAGCCCAGGGGGTGTTAATGAAAAACTGTTTTTT. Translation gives CASSPGGVNEKLFF.

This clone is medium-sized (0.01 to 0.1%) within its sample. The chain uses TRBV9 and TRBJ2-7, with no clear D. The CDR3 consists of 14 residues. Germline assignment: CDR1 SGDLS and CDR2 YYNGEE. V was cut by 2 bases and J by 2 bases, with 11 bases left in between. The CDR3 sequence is CASSVMGTAYEQYF. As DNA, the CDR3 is TGTGCCAGCAGCGTGATGGGCACAGCCTACGAGCAGTACTTC.

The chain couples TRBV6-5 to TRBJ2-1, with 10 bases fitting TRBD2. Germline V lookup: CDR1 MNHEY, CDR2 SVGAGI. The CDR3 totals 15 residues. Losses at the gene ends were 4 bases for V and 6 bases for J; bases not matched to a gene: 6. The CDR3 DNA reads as TGTGCCAGCAGTTCCGCGACTAGCGGGTTCAATGAGCAGTTCTTC. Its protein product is CASSSATSGFNEQFF.

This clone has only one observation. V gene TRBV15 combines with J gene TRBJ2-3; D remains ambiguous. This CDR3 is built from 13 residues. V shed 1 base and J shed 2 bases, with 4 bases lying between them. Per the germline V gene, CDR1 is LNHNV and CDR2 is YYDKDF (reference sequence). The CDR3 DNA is TGTGCCACCAGCAGAGGAGACACAGATACGCAGTATTTT. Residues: CATSRGDTDTQYF.

CDR3 sequence (DNA): TGTGCCAGCTCATCACTGGGACAGGTTGGGAATTTTGGGGCTGAAGCTTTCTTT. Its protein is CASSSLGQVGNFGAEAFF. The chain has TRBV18 and TRBJ1-1, with 8 bases aligning to TRBD1. CDR3 length: 18 amino acids. CDR1 and CDR2 (germline): KGHSH, LQKENI. Trimming at V came to 5 bases and at J to 6 bases, leaving 20 bases not matched to a gene.

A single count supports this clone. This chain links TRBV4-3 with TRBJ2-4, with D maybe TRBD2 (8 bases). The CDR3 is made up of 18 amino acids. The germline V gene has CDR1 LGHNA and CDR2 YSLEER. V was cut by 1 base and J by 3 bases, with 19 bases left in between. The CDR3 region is CASSQGSGGQGGKNIQYF. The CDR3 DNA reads TGCGCCAGCAGCCAAGGGAGCGGGGGTCAGGGGGGCAAAAACATTCAGTACTTC.

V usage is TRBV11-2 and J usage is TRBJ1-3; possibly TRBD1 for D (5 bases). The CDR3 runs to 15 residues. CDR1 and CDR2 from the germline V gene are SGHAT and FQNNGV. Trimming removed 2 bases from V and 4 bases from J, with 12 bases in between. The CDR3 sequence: CASSLHRGSGNTIYF. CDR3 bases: TGTGCCAGCAGCTTACATAGGGGATCCGGAAACACCATATATTTT.

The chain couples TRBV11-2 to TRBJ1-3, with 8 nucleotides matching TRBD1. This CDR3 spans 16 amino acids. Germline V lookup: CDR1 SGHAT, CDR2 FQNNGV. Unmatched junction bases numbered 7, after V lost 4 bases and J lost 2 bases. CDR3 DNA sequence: TGTGCCAGCAGCTACCAGGGACAGGTAGCTGGAAACACCATATATTTT. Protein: CASSYQGQVAGNTIYF. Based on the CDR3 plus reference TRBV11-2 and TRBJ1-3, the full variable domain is EAGVAQSPRYKIIEKRQSVAFWCNPISGHATLYWYQQILGQGPKLLIQFQNNGVVDDSQLPKDRFSAERLKGVDSTLKIQPAKLEDSAVYLCASSYQGQVAGNTIYFGEGSWLTVV.

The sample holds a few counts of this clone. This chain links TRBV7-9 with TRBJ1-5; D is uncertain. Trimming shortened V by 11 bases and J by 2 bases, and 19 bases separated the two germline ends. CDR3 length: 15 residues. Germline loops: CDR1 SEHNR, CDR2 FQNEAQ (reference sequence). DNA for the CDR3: TGTGCCTCTCAAATGGAGGGCCCCCGCAATCAGCCCCAGCATTTT. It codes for CASQMEGPRNQPQHF.

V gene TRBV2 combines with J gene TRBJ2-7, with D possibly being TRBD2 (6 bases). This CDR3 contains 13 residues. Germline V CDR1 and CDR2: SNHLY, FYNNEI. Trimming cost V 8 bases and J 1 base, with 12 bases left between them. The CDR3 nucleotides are TGTGCCAGCGGAGGAGGGCTATCCTACGAGCAGTACTTC. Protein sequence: CASGGGLSYEQYF.

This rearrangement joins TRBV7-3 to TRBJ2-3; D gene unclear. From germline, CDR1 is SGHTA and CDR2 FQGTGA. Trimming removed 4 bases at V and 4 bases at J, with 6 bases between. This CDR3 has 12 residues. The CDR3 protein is CASSSGPDTQYF. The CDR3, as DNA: TGTGCCAGCAGCTCCGGTCCAGATACGCAGTATTTT.

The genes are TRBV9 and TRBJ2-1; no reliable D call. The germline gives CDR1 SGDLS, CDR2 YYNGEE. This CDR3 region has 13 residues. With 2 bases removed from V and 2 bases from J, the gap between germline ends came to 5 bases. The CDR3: CASSVSPYNEQFF. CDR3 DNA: TGTGCCAGCAGCGTTAGCCCCTACAATGAGCAGTTCTTC.

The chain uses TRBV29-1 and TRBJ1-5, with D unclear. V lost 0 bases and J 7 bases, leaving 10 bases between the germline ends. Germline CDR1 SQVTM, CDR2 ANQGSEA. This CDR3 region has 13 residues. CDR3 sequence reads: CSVEDGFGQPQHF. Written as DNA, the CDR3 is TGCAGCGTTGAAGATGGTTTCGGGCAGCCCCAGCATTTT.